The 28 T cell receptor beta chains below all came from one sample that was sequenced in a study of OX40 agonist ivuxolimab in advanced cancers. TCRdb keeps only in-frame clones here, not all; method: immunoSEQ multiplex PCR. Of more than 65,000 clones listed, about 91% are singletons. The specimen was CD4+ or CD8+ T cells sorted from blood, collected in a trial of the OX40 agonist ivuxolimab. The receptors shown here come from an adult with an advanced solid tumor such as melanoma, head and neck, liver or kidney cancer.

This chain uses TRBV30 with TRBJ2-1; weak D call: TRBD2 (5 bases). This CDR3 comprises 13 residues. With 2 bases removed from V and 9 bases from J, the gap between germline ends came to 14 bases. Germline CDR1 and CDR2: GTSNPN and SVGIG (reference sequence). Here the CDR3 DNA reads TGTGCCTGGAGTACGGACTGGGCGGTTGAGCAGTTCTTC. Encoded protein: CAWSTDWAVEQFF.

The CDR3 DNA is TGTGCCAGCAACGGCGCGGCCTACGAGCAGTACTTC. Protein sequence: CASNGAAYEQYF. The chain has TRBV28 and TRBJ2-5, with D unclear. The J call is in doubt because the DNA end fits TRBJ2-7 better. The CDR3 is made up of 12 amino acids. Germline loops: CDR1 MDHEN, CDR2 SYDVKM.

J is TRBJ1-5 and V is TRBV7-2; D gene unclear. The CDR3 consists of 13 residues. CDR1 SGHTA and CDR2 FQGNSA come from the germline V gene. Trimming shortened V by 1 base and J by 7 bases, and 8 bases separated the two germline ends. The CDR3, as DNA: TGTGCCAGCAGCTTAGATGCGGGGCAGCCCCAGCATTTT. This gives the protein CASSLDAGQPQHF.

The rearrangement links TRBV18 to TRBJ1-2, with unresolved D. V was pared by 6 bases and J by 0 bases, with 8 bases between. The germline V gene has CDR1 KGHSH and CDR2 LQKENI. The length of the CDR3 is 13 residues. This chain's CDR3 is CASSDLPNYGYTF. CDR3 sequence (DNA): TGTGCCAGCTCCGACCTACCTAACTATGGCTACACCTTC.

This clone was detected only once. V is TRBV19 and J is TRBJ2-3; no definite D call. The CDR3 spans 14 residues. The V end was cut by 3 bases, the J end by 4 bases, with 11 bases between. Germline CDR1 and CDR2: LNHDA and SQIVND (reference sequence). As DNA, the CDR3 is TGTGCCAGTAGTATTTCGGTCCCGGCAGATACGCAGTATTTT. This sequence encodes CASSISVPADTQYF. The whole variable domain, remainder taken from reference TRBV19 and TRBJ2-3, is DGGITQSPKYLFRKEGQNVTLSCEQNLNHDAMYWYRQDPGQGLRLIYYSQIVNDFQKGDIAEGYSVSREKKESFPLTVTSAQKNPTAFYLCASSISVPADTQYFGPGTRLTVL.

J is TRBJ1-3 and V is TRBV27; no clear D. Per the germline V gene, CDR1 is MNHEY and CDR2 is SMNVEV (reference sequence). V gave up 1 base and J gave up 2 bases, with 9 bases separating them. CDR3 size: 15 residues. The CDR3 sequence is CASSLWYRAGNTIYF. The CDR3 nucleotides are TGTGCCAGCAGTTTATGGTATAGGGCTGGAAACACCATATATTTT.

The gene calls are TRBV12-5 and TRBJ2-7; a weak D match, TRBD1 (5 bases). V was clipped by 6 bases and J by 3 bases, with 9 bases between them. The CDR3 loop spans 12 amino acids. The germline V gene has CDR1 LGHNT and CDR2 FRNRAP. CDR3 nucleotides: TGTGCTAGTGGCCCAGACAGCTACGAGCAGTACTTC. Amino acid sequence: CASGPDSYEQYF.

This clone came up a few times. The CDR3 sequence: CAWRPQGAGYEQYF. In DNA form, the CDR3 reads TGTGCCTGGAGGCCACAGGGGGCGGGGTACGAGCAGTACTTC. The chain links TRBV30 to TRBJ2-7, with TRBD1 matching 9 bases. The CDR3 is made up of 14 amino acids. Germline V CDR1 and CDR2: GTSNPN, SVGIG (reference sequence). Trimming took 3 bases from V and 4 from J; bases not matched to a gene: 7.

The chain couples TRBV6-5 to TRBJ1-2, with 7 nucleotides matching TRBD1. Germline V gives CDR1 MNHEY, CDR2 SVGAGI. This CDR3 spans 14 amino acids. The junction had 8 bases not matched to a gene; V was cut back by 6 bases and J by 4 bases. CDR3 DNA sequence: TGTGCCAGCAGCCGACAGGGATCGTCCTATGGCTACACCTTC. Residues: CASSRQGSSYGYTF.

The gene calls are TRBV7-3 and TRBJ2-7; possible D gene TRBD2, 6 bases. The germline V and J ends were trimmed by 1 base and 0 bases, with 10 bases remaining between them. This CDR3 has 15 residues. CDR1 and CDR2 from the germline V gene are SGHTA and FQGTGA. This CDR3 reads CASSLMGGSSYEQYF. Written as DNA, the CDR3 is TGTGCCAGCAGCTTAATGGGGGGATCCTCCTACGAGCAGTACTTC.

The CDR3 loop is CAWQSGGDQPQHF. CDR3 nucleotides: TGTGCCTGGCAATCAGGGGGGGATCAGCCCCAGCATTTT. The chain employs TRBV30 and TRBJ1-5; 7 bases align to TRBD1. Per germline, CDR1 GTSNPN and CDR2 SVGIG (reference sequence). The CDR3 is made up of 13 amino acids. The V gene end was trimmed by 5 bases and the J gene end by 5 bases; junction bases not matched to a gene: 6. Full variable domain (rest looked up from reference TRBV30 and TRBJ1-5): SQTIHQWPATLVQPVGSPLSLECTVEGTSNPNLYWYRQAAGRGLQLLFYSVGIGQISSEVPQNLSASRPQDRQFILSSKKLLLSDSGFYLCAWQSGGDQPQHFGDGTRLSIL.

This chain links TRBV27 with TRBJ2-7; 12 nucleotides match TRBD2. Trimming at V came to 6 bases and at J to 6 bases, leaving 9 bases not matched to a gene. The germline V gene encodes CDR1 MNHEY and CDR2 SMNVEV (reference sequence). CDR3 length: 15 amino acids. The CDR3, as DNA: TGTGCCAGCAGACCAACTAGCGGGAGGCTCGGCGAGCAGTACTTC. Translating gives CASRPTSGRLGEQYF.

The V gene is TRBV13, the J gene TRBJ1-2, with D perhaps matching TRBD1 (6 bases). In germline, CDR1 is PRHDT, CDR2 FYEKMQ (reference sequence). The germline V and J ends were trimmed by 1 base and 7 bases, with 10 bases remaining between them. This CDR3 has 13 amino acids. CDR3 sequence: CASSLDRDSGYTF. In DNA, the CDR3 is TGTGCCAGCAGCTTAGACAGGGACTCTGGCTACACCTTC.

The chain uses TRBV6-1 and TRBJ2-1; TRBD2 might be the D (5 bases). The CDR3 extends over 14 amino acids. Germline CDR1 is MNHNS and CDR2 is SASEGT. V dropped 2 bases and J dropped 8 bases, with 13 bases sitting between them. The CDR3 reads CASSEPRARDEQFF. As DNA, the CDR3 is TGTGCCAGCAGTGAACCTAGAGCGAGGGATGAGCAGTTCTTC.

The chain employs TRBV6-5 and TRBJ1-1, with D perhaps TRBD1 (5 bases). V shed 7 bases and J shed 1 base, with 13 bases lying between them. This CDR3 region has 14 residues. Germline-derived CDR1 and CDR2 are MNHEY and SVGAGI. In DNA, the CDR3 is TGTGCCAGCACCCTGCGTGGGGGGAACACTGAAGCTTTCTTT. This translates into CASTLRGGNTEAFF.

The chain employs TRBV6-5 and TRBJ1-6; the D gene is possibly TRBD1 (5 bases). Germline V gene lookup returns CDR1 MNHEY and CDR2 SVGAGI. The CDR3 loop spans 13 amino acids. V lost 6 bases to trimming and J lost 5 bases, with 8 bases between them. The CDR3 loop is CASRTENNSPLHF. As DNA, the CDR3 is TGTGCCAGCAGGACAGAGAATAATTCACCCCTCCACTTT.

The chain combines TRBV6-5 with TRBJ1-4; D remains ambiguous. Germline V lookup: CDR1 MNHEY, CDR2 SVGAGI. The CDR3 is made up of 16 amino acids. V was trimmed by 0 bases and J by 0 bases, leaving 8 bases between them. The chain's CDR3 is CASSYSRVATNEKLFF. CDR3 coding DNA: TGTGCCAGCAGTTACTCGAGGGTTGCAACTAATGAAAAACTGTTTTTT.

This chain joins TRBV9 and TRBJ2-7; possible D gene TRBD1, 5 bases. V lost 2 bases to trimming and J lost 7 bases, with 19 bases between them. CDR1 SGDLS and CDR2 YYNGEE come from the germline V gene. The CDR3 loop spans 15 amino acids. This CDR3 reads CASSVRTQGIGEQYF. For the CDR3, the DNA is TGTGCCAGCAGCGTCAGAACCCAGGGAATTGGGGAGCAGTACTTC.

This clone was counted between two and nine times. This chain joins TRBV2 and TRBJ2-5; 11 positions match TRBD1. V dropped 7 bases and J dropped 5; count of bases not matched to a gene: 6. CDR1 and CDR2 from the germline V gene are SNHLY and FYNNEI. There are 14 residues in the CDR3. The CDR3 reads CASILRTGGETQYF. The CDR3 nucleotides are TGTGCCAGCATTTTACGGACAGGGGGCGAGACCCAGTACTTC.

V and J are TRBV5-1 and TRBJ2-1; a weak D match, TRBD1 (5 bases). Germline-derived CDR1 and CDR2 are SGHRS and YFSETQ. Trimming removed 0 bases from V and 1 base from J, with 8 bases in between. The CDR3 runs to 15 residues. CDR3 DNA sequence: TGCGCCAGCAGCTTGGGACAGCATTCCTACAATGAGCAGTTCTTC. Its protein product is CASSLGQHSYNEQFF.

The genes are TRBV7-8 and TRBJ1-2; D call uncertain. CDR1 is SGHVS and CDR2 is FQNEAQ in the germline V gene. This CDR3 has 15 residues. Trimming took off 2 bases at V and 4 bases at J, with 14 bases between the two ends. The CDR3 coding sequence is TGTGCCAGCAGCTTAACGCGGTTATTGAGCTATGGCTACACCTTC. Its translation: CASSLTRLLSYGYTF.

The chain employs TRBV6-6 and TRBJ1-1; D is possibly TRBD1 (6 bases). The V end lost 5 bases, the J end lost 3 bases, and 16 bases lay between the germline ends. The CDR3 contains 15 residues. Germline loops: CDR1 MNHNY, CDR2 SVGAGI (reference sequence). This chain's CDR3 is CASSRTDPGDTEAFF. CDR3 in DNA: TGTGCCAGCAGTCGGACAGACCCCGGGGACACTGAAGCTTTCTTT.

The chain employs TRBV5-1 and TRBJ2-2, with 7 positions matching TRBD2. The CDR3 consists of 16 residues. Germline V gene sequence: CDR1 SGHRS, CDR2 YFSETQ. Unmatched junction bases numbered 10, after V lost 2 bases and J lost 6 bases. The CDR3 loop reads CASSFRGLGFAGELFF. In DNA, the CDR3 is TGCGCCAGCAGCTTTAGAGGACTAGGTTTTGCCGGGGAGCTGTTTTTT.

The J gene is TRBJ1-5, the V gene TRBV18; D is ambiguous. Germline V gene lookup returns CDR1 KGHSH and CDR2 LQKENI. The CDR3 consists of 13 residues. The V gene lost 2 bases and the J gene lost 3 bases, with 5 bases spanning the gap. CDR3 protein: CASSPEANQPQHF. The CDR3 bases are TGTGCCAGCTCACCAGAGGCCAATCAGCCCCAGCATTTT. Variable domain in full (rest from reference TRBV18 and TRBJ1-5): NAGVMQNPRHLVRRRGQEARLRCSPMKGHSHVYWYRQLPEEGLKFMVYLQKENIIDESGMPKERFSAEFPKEGPSILRIQQVVRGDSAAYFCASSPEANQPQHFGDGTRLSIL.

This sequence joins TRBV27 and TRBJ1-2; D unresolved. Germline CDR1 reads MNHEY; CDR2 reads SMNVEV (reference sequence). The V end lost 1 base, the J end lost 2 bases, and 2 bases lay between the germline ends. The CDR3 extends over 12 amino acids. The CDR3 here is CASSLWNYGYTF. The CDR3 bases are TGTGCCAGCAGTTTATGGAACTATGGCTACACCTTC.

This clone has a handful of counts. The CDR3 DNA is TGTGCCTGGAGCCTGAGGGAGGTTGCGGGCGAGTACTTC. Its translation is CAWSLREVAGEYF. J is TRBJ2-7 and V is TRBV30; possible D gene TRBD2, 6 bases. CDR1 is GTSNPN and CDR2 is SVGIG in the germline V gene (reference sequence). The CDR3 covers 13 residues. V lost 3 bases and J lost 11, with 20 bases in between.

V is TRBV2 and J is TRBJ2-7; D could derive from TRBD1 or TRBD2 (5 bases each). Germline V gives CDR1 SNHLY, CDR2 FYNNEI. The CDR3 is 14 amino acids. Trimming cost V 11 bases and J 0 bases, with 17 bases left between them. Written as DNA, the CDR3 is TGTGCCGCTTCCGGGACCCCGAGCTCCTACGAGCAGTACTTC. Translating it yields CAASGTPSSYEQYF.

This chain joins TRBV25-1 and TRBJ1-1, with D unresolved. The CDR3 contains 14 residues. Between the trimmed V and J ends, which lost 5 bases and 6 bases, there was a span of 16 bases. Germline CDR1 reads MGHDK; CDR2 reads SYGVNS. The CDR3 nucleotides read TGTGCCAGCAGTTCCCCAAATATAGTACCTGAAGCTTTCTTT. This sequence encodes CASSSPNIVPEAFF.